One and the same sample provided the 25 T cell receptor beta chains below, sequenced in a study of T cells expressing NK-cell markers. TCRdb reprocessed the 5' RACE reads and reports one entry per CDR3 protein, with no DNA. In total, the table holds about 450,000 distinct CDR3 sequences. The sequencing input was blood T cells: a sorted CD56 or NKG2C T cell subset, CD4+ or CD8+ T cells, or bulk PBMC T cells (not recorded which). These receptors were taken from a woman between 18 and 69 years old in good health.

This chain connects TRBV18 to TRBJ2-3; TCRdb lists TRBD1, though no DNA is available to test this call. CDR1 and CDR2 (germline): KGHSH, LQKENI. This CDR3 contains 13 residues. The CDR3: CASSPPGADTQYF.

V usage is TRBV29-1 and J usage is TRBJ2-1; TCRdb outputs TRBD2, but without DNA this stays unchecked. CDR1 and CDR2 from the germline V gene are SQVTM and ANQGSEA. The CDR3 consists of 17 residues. The CDR3 sequence: CSVEVEGWLANYNEQFF.

The J gene is TRBJ2-7, the V gene TRBV6-2 or TRBV6-3; TCRdb names TRBD1, which stays unverified in the absence of DNA. The CDR3 is made up of 15 amino acids. CDR1 and CDR2 from the germline V gene are MNHEY and SVGEGT. The CDR3 is CASSSGTGGFYEQYF.

The rearrangement uses TRBV7-9 and TRBJ2-7; TCRdb's assignment of TRBD2 cannot be checked, as there is no DNA. From germline, CDR1 is SEHNR and CDR2 FQNEAQ (reference sequence). CDR3 size: 16 residues. Here the CDR3 reads CASSLIGAAPSHEQYF.

The chain carries TRBV6-2 or TRBV6-3 and TRBJ1-2; the TRBD1 assignment by TCRdb is unverifiable without DNA. The CDR3 length is 16 residues. Germline CDR1 is MNHEY and CDR2 is SVGEGT. CDR3 protein: CASSRSPGTGNYGYTF.

The V call is TRBV6-2 or TRBV6-3, the J call TRBJ2-5; absent DNA, TCRdb's TRBD2 call cannot be checked. The CDR3 is 16 amino acids. Germline V lookup: CDR1 MNHEY, CDR2 SVGEGT. CDR3 protein: CASSLLAGAYQETQYF.

This chain joins TRBV5-1 and TRBJ2-5; TCRdb calls TRBD1, which cannot be checked without DNA. From germline, CDR1 is SGHRS and CDR2 YFSETQ. This CDR3 region has 14 residues. CDR3: CASSTGQVQETQYF. Full variable domain (missing parts from reference TRBV5-1 and TRBJ2-5): KAGVTQTPRYLIKTRGQQVTLSCSPISGHRSVSWYQQTPGQGLQFLFEYFSETQRNKGNFPGRFSGRQFSNSRSEMNVSTLELGDSALYLCASSTGQVQETQYFGPGTRLLVL.

The chain uses TRBV20-1 and TRBJ2-1; no DNA is available, so the TRBD1 call from TCRdb remains unchecked. CDR3 length: 14 residues. CDR1 DFQATT and CDR2 SNEGSKA come from the germline V gene (reference sequence). The CDR3: CSVSTGGGYNEQFF.

V gene TRBV4-2 combines with J gene TRBJ2-1; TCRdb proposes TRBD2, but this gene call is untestable without DNA. The CDR3 is 19 amino acids. The germline V gene has CDR1 LGHNA and CDR2 YNFKEQ. The CDR3 here is CASSQSPRSSGRIYNEQFF.

The chain carries TRBV7-8 and TRBJ1-1. The length of the CDR3 is 15 residues. The germline CDR1 and CDR2 sequences are SGHVS and FQNEAQ. This CDR3 reads CASSLTVAGNTEAFF.

The chain carries TRBV5-1 and TRBJ2-7; the TCRdb call, TRBD1, lacks DNA for checking. From germline, CDR1 is SGHRS and CDR2 YFSETQ. This CDR3 has 12 residues. The chain's CDR3 is CASSLGPSEQYF.

This chain connects TRBV7-2 to TRBJ2-2; the TRBD1 assignment by TCRdb is unverifiable without DNA. The CDR3 extends over 15 amino acids. CDR1 is SGHTA, CDR2 FQGNSA, per germline. The CDR3 region is CASSLVRPNTGELFF. Together with reference TRBV7-2 and TRBJ2-2, the CDR3 gives the full variable domain: GAGVSQSPSNKVTEKGKDVELRCDPISGHTALYWYRQSLGQGLEFLIYFQGNSAPDKSGLPSDRFSAERTGGSVSTLTIQRTQQEDSAVYLCASSLVRPNTGELFFGEGSRLTVL.

The gene calls are TRBV6-1 and TRBJ2-3; the TCRdb D gene call, TRBD1, has no DNA to confirm it. Germline values: CDR1 MNHNS, CDR2 SASEGT. This CDR3 is built from 16 residues. The CDR3 sequence is CASRQTGRSSTDTQYF.

The V gene is TRBV5-5, the J gene TRBJ1-1; TCRdb names TRBD1, which stays unverified in the absence of DNA. Germline V gene lookup returns CDR1 SGHKS and CDR2 YYEKEE (reference sequence). CDR3 size: 14 residues. CDR3 residues: CASSLALGGPEAFF.

This chain joins TRBV30 and TRBJ2-7; lacking DNA, the TRBD1 call made by TCRdb goes unchecked. Germline CDR1 is GTSNPN and CDR2 is SVGIG (reference sequence). This CDR3 is built from 15 residues. Here the CDR3 reads CAWSITRLLPYEQYF.

The rearrangement uses TRBV19 and TRBJ1-1. Germline assignment: CDR1 LNHDA and CDR2 SQIVND (reference sequence). CDR3 length equals 12 residues. The CDR3 here is CASSIAVTEAFF.

The chain carries TRBV28 and TRBJ2-1; TCRdb outputs TRBD2, but without DNA this stays unchecked. This CDR3 has 19 amino acids. Germline loops: CDR1 MDHEN, CDR2 SYDVKM. The CDR3 reads CASSYPGLAGGPGYNEQFF.

This rearrangement joins TRBV6-5 to TRBJ1-1; there is no DNA to check the TCRdb D call of TRBD1. Germline loops: CDR1 MNHEY, CDR2 SVGAGI. The CDR3 length is 12 residues. CDR3 loop: CASIVRGTEAFF.

The rearrangement links TRBV7-6 to TRBJ2-5; no DNA is available, so the TRBD1 call from TCRdb remains unchecked. CDR3 length equals 15 residues. Germline loops: CDR1 SGHVS, CDR2 FNYEAQ. CDR3 in amino acids: CASTRMDGPGETQYF. The complete variable domain, with remaining parts taken from reference TRBV7-6 and TRBJ2-5, reads GAGVSQSPRYKVTKRGQDVALRCDPISGHVSLYWYRQALGQGPEFLTYFNYEAQQDKSGLPNDRFSAERPEGSISTLTIQRTEQRDSAMYRCASTRMDGPGETQYFGPGTRLLVL.

This rearrangement joins TRBV20-1 to TRBJ2-2; checking the TCRdb D call of TRBD2 is not possible without DNA. Germline CDR1 is DFQATT and CDR2 is SNEGSKA (reference sequence). The CDR3 length is 14 residues. The CDR3 sequence: CSARDSRESGELFF.

V gene TRBV7-2 combines with J gene TRBJ1-2; the D call of TRBD1 rests on TCRdb alone, since no DNA is present to check it. Germline CDR1 and CDR2: SGHTA and FQGNSA. The CDR3 runs to 14 residues. The CDR3 protein is CASSVRDGFYGYTF.

The chain recombines TRBV25-1 with TRBJ2-1. Germline V gives CDR1 MGHDK, CDR2 SYGVNS. The CDR3 is 16 residues long. CDR3 region: CASSGMGRSSYNEQFF.

This chain uses TRBV6-5 with TRBJ1-2; lacking DNA, the TRBD1 call made by TCRdb goes unchecked. CDR1 is MNHEY and CDR2 is SVGAGI in the germline V gene. The CDR3 covers 16 residues. CDR3 residues: CASSYTPDRGNYGYTF.

The rearrangement uses TRBV29-1 and TRBJ2-1; there is no DNA to check the TCRdb D call of TRBD1. The CDR3 is made up of 14 amino acids. Germline V gives CDR1 SQVTM, CDR2 ANQGSEA. CDR3 residues: CSVAGGTSYNEQFF.

The gene calls are TRBV20-1 and TRBJ2-3; the D call from TCRdb, TRBD2, cannot be confirmed without DNA. CDR1 and CDR2 (germline): DFQATT, SNEGSKA (reference sequence). This CDR3 is built from 12 residues. CDR3 loop: CSATLPTDTQYF.